This TCR beta chain was captured in a study of T cell responses to AZD1222 COVID-19 vaccine. Study-level results: Only five to seven AZD1222 recipients tested seropositive at baseline.

This clone was detected only once. Antigen specificity is unknown. Using immunoSEQ multiplex PCR, the repertoire was profiled, and TCRdb retains in-frame clones only, with some absent. This sample has more than 70,000 clones, with roughly 84% found just once. From germline, CDR1 is SGDLS and CDR2 YYNGEE. This CDR3 region has 15 residues. V was cut by 3 bases and J by 3 bases, with 15 bases left in between. The sequences come from peripheral blood, collected on day 0 of AZD1222 vaccination. The rearrangement uses TRBV9 and TRBJ2-5, with D possibly being TRBD1 (6 bases). The receptor was derived from an adult in good health. The CDR3 DNA follows: TGTGCCAGCAGCGAGGGGTGGGCAGGGGAAGAGACCCAGTACTTC. Amino acid sequence: CASSEGWAGEETQYF.